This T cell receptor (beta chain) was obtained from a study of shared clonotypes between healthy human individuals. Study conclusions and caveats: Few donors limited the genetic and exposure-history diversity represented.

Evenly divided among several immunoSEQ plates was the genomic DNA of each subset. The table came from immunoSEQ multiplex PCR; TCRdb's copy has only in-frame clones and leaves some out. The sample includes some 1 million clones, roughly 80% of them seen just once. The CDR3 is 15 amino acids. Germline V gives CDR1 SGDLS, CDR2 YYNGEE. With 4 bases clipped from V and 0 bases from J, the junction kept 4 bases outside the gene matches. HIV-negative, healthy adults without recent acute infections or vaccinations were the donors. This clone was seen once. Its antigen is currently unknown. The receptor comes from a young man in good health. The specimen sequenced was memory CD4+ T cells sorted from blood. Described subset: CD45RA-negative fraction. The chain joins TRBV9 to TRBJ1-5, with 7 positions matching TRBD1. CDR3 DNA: TGTGCCAGCAGCTTAGGACAGGCTAGCAATCAGCCCCAGCATTTT. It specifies CASSLGQASNQPQHF.